This T cell receptor (beta chain) was observed in a study of blood T cell repertoires in COVID-19. Study overall: Acute-phase and convalescent COVID-19 samples originated in the United States, Italy and Spain. The analysed material was cDNA or gDNA that came from T cells, B-cell-depleted T cells, or PBMCs.

The CDR3 loop spans 13 amino acids. Germline V lookup: CDR1 SNHLY, CDR2 FYNNEI. Trimming removed 2 bases at V and 3 bases at J, with 7 bases between. As processed by the authors: Amplification with reference gene primers provided the estimates of nucleated cell counts. This table comes from immunoSEQ multiplex PCR, and its TCRdb copy is limited to in-frame clones, with some not included. V, J and clone size derive from that table, while D and trimming were established from the DNA sequence. Here the sample spans approximately 140,000 clones, approximately 90% being singletons. Seattle's enrolled individuals joined amid active infection and were then monitored longitudinally.

Sample: peripheral blood. The rearrangement joins TRBV2 to TRBJ1-1; no firm D call. This TCR was sampled from a young man with COVID-19, enrolled during active disease. CDR3 coding DNA: TGTGCCAGCAGTGAAATGGCGGACACTGAAGCTTTCTTT. Translating it yields CASSEMADTEAFF.